These 25 T cell receptor beta chains came from one sample sequenced in a study of blood T cells in healthy people across ages. Next came a second PCR, run for 7 to 11 cycles, which used a sample-barcoded 5' primer along with a J-beta primer mix. Each CDR3 protein is one row after TCRdb ran MiXCR on the 5' RACE reads. This sample has 700,000 to 900,000 distinct CDR3 sequences; about 26% occur once, and the top ten carry 2.5% to 3.5%. These data were likewise used in another study, on T cells of mothers and their children.

The sequenced material came from blood. The receptors derive from a boy younger than 18 in good health.

The chain employs TRBV20-1 and TRBJ2-3, with TRBD1 matching over 7 bases. Germline CDR1 is DFQATT and CDR2 is SNEGSKA (reference sequence). Trimming cost V 5 bases and J 1 base; bases outside gene matches: 3. The length of the CDR3 is 13 residues. For the CDR3, the DNA is TGCAGTGCTGACGGACAGGGCACAGATACGCAGTATTTT. Protein: CSADGQGTDTQYF.

This clonotype showed up just a few times. Here the CDR3 reads CASSLDGGLEQFF. Written as DNA, the CDR3 is TGTGCCAGCAGCTTGGACGGAGGCTTGGAGCAGTTCTTC. The rearrangement uses TRBV5-5 and TRBJ2-1, with a possible D match to TRBD2 (5 bases). In germline, CDR1 is SGHKS, CDR2 YYEKEE (reference sequence). The CDR3 consists of 13 residues. The V end was cut by 0 bases, the J end by 10 bases, with 11 bases between.

This chain uses TRBV27 with TRBJ1-6, with D unresolved. The CDR3 runs to 17 residues. V lost 5 bases, J lost 0 bases, and 14 bases lay in between. CDR1 MNHEY and CDR2 SMNVEV come from the germline V gene (reference sequence). The CDR3 loop is CASSPGPESSYNSPLHF. In DNA, the CDR3 is TGTGCCAGCAGTCCCGGGCCGGAAAGCTCCTATAATTCACCCCTCCACTTT.

This clonotype has just a few counts. Given the absence of the conserved phenylalanine or tryptophan at the CDR3 end, a read error is likely. The V call is TRBV28, the J call TRBJ2-4, with unresolved D. The CDR3 is made up of 14 amino acids. Per germline, CDR1 MDHEN and CDR2 SYDVKM. Deletions cut 0 bases from V and 1 base from J, with 4 bases between. CDR3 sequence (DNA): TGTGCCAGCAGTTTATGGGGGGCCAAAAACATTCAGTACCTC. It encodes CASSLWGAKNIQYL.

The chain employs TRBV5-6 and TRBJ1-1; D is undetermined. Germline V gene lookup returns CDR1 SGHDT and CDR2 YYEEEE. CDR3 size: 18 residues. V lost 0 bases to trimming and J lost 8 bases, with 26 bases between them. Here the CDR3 reads CASSLAGYRSIRSPEAFF. CDR3 DNA sequence: TGTGCCAGCAGCTTGGCCGGTTATCGTTCGATTCGGTCCCCCGAAGCTTTCTTT.

This rearrangement joins TRBV20-1 to TRBJ2-5, with D possibly TRBD2 on 5 matching bases. V was clipped by 3 bases and J by 0 bases, with 11 bases between them. Per germline, CDR1 DFQATT and CDR2 SNEGSKA (reference sequence). CDR3 length: 14 amino acids. Here the CDR3 reads CSASRTSYQETQYF. The CDR3, as DNA: TGCAGTGCTAGTAGGACTTCGTACCAAGAGACCCAGTACTTC.

The chain is built from TRBV6-6 and TRBJ1-1; TRBD1 is a possible D gene (5 bases). Between the trimmed V and J ends, which lost 3 bases and 5 bases, there was a span of 13 bases. This CDR3 has 14 residues. Germline values: CDR1 MNHNY, CDR2 SVGAGI (reference sequence). CDR3 in amino acids: CASSYQGAGTEAFF. In DNA form, the CDR3 reads TGTGCCAGCAGTTATCAGGGTGCGGGGACTGAAGCTTTCTTT.

This clonotype has more than one count but fewer than ten. The chain combines TRBV7-9 with TRBJ1-6, with TRBD1 matching over 7 bases. This CDR3 has 16 residues. V dropped 4 bases and J dropped 3; count of bases not matched to a gene: 6. Germline CDR1 is SEHNR and CDR2 is FQNEAQ (reference sequence). CDR3 DNA sequence: TGTGCCAGCAGCTCGACAGGGTTCCGCTATAATTCACCCCTCCACTTT. Protein: CASSSTGFRYNSPLHF.

This chain uses TRBV15 with TRBJ1-5; no clear D. V lost 6 bases to trimming and J lost 1 base, with 7 bases between them. The CDR3 loop spans 13 amino acids. Per the germline V gene, CDR1 is LNHNV and CDR2 is YYDKDF (reference sequence). The CDR3 sequence is CATSTRSNQPQHF. The CDR3 DNA follows: TGTGCCACCAGTACGCGGAGCAATCAGCCCCAGCATTTT. Full variable domain (rest looked up from reference TRBV15 and TRBJ1-5): DAMVIQNPRYQVTQFGKPVTLSCSQTLNHNVMYWYQQKSSQAPKLLFHYYDKDFNNEADTPDNFQSRRPNTSFCFLDIRSPGLGDTAMYLCATSTRSNQPQHFGDGTRLSIL.

This clonotype was picked up one time. The chain carries TRBV4-2 and TRBJ2-7; 11 nucleotides line up with TRBD2. Germline V gene sequence: CDR1 LGHNA, CDR2 YNFKEQ. Trimming cost V 4 bases and J 3 bases; bases outside gene matches: 11. The CDR3 runs 17 residues. CDR3 region: CASSLTSGEFNVYEQYF. CDR3 coding DNA: TGTGCCAGCAGCCTGACTAGCGGGGAATTTAATGTCTACGAGCAGTACTTC.

This clonotype was found a few times. This chain connects TRBV20-1 to TRBJ2-7, with 9 bases lining up with TRBD1. The J segment lost 2 bases and the V segment lost 4 bases, leaving 6 bases of the junction unmatched. Germline CDR1 is DFQATT and CDR2 is SNEGSKA (reference sequence). The CDR3 runs to 14 residues. CDR3 amino acids: CSANRDRAAYEQYF. The DNA for the CDR3 is TGCAGTGCTAACAGGGACAGGGCCGCCTACGAGCAGTACTTC.

The V gene is TRBV9, the J gene TRBJ2-5; D is undetermined. CDR1 SGDLS and CDR2 YYNGEE come from the germline V gene. V shed 4 bases and J shed 2 bases, with 18 bases lying between them. The length of the CDR3 is 16 residues. For the CDR3, the DNA is TGTGCCAGCAGCACCCGACGTGTCCCCACGCAAGAGACCCAGTACTTC. This sequence encodes CASSTRRVPTQETQYF.

The chain recombines TRBV20-1 with TRBJ2-4; D might be TRBD1 or TRBD2, each matching 5 bases. The CDR3 is made up of 16 amino acids. V dropped 6 bases and J dropped 4 bases, with 22 bases sitting between them. Germline lookup yields CDR1 DFQATT and CDR2 SNEGSKA (reference sequence). DNA for the CDR3: TGCAGTGCACGACAGCTATACAGGACTCCTAAAAACATTCAGTACTTC. It codes for CSARQLYRTPKNIQYF.

This clonotype was recorded a few times. The chain combines TRBV7-3 with TRBJ2-5; 8 bases are shared with TRBD1. This CDR3 spans 15 amino acids. The germline CDR1 and CDR2 sequences are SGHTA and FQGTGA. The V gene end was trimmed by 5 bases and the J gene end by 1 base; junction bases not matched to a gene: 6. The chain's CDR3 is CASSLWTGPQETQYF. Written as DNA, the CDR3 is TGTGCCAGCAGCCTCTGGACAGGGCCCCAAGAGACCCAGTACTTC.

The chain carries TRBV7-9 and TRBJ2-3, with 7 bases matching TRBD1. Germline lookup yields CDR1 SEHNR and CDR2 FQNEAQ (reference sequence). The CDR3 totals 17 residues. V was clipped by 1 base and J by 1 base; unmatched bases: 8. For the CDR3, the DNA is TGTGCCAGCAGCTTAGGGGAAGGGGGCCCACGCACAGATACGCAGTATTTT. It encodes CASSLGEGGPRTDTQYF.

This clonotype was detected a few times. The chain joins TRBV5-1 to TRBJ2-1; 8 positions agree with TRBD1. Per germline, CDR1 SGHRS and CDR2 YFSETQ. CDR3 length equals 15 residues. After removal of 4 bases from V and 1 base from J, the junction contained 4 bases not matched to a gene. The CDR3 nucleotides read TGCGCCAGCAGCGGGAGGACAGGGTCCTACAATGAGCAGTTCTTC. Amino acids: CASSGRTGSYNEQFF.

Ten or more counts support this clonotype. This chain uses TRBV11-2 with TRBJ1-1, with D possibly TRBD1 on 5 matching bases. V was shortened by 5 bases and J by 1 base, with 17 bases between the two germline ends. Per the germline V gene, CDR1 is SGHAT and CDR2 is FQNNGV. The CDR3 sequence is 16 residues long. The chain's CDR3 is CASSHPFEGPNTEAFF. Written as DNA, the CDR3 is TGTGCCAGCAGCCACCCTTTTGAGGGACCGAACACTGAAGCTTTCTTT.

CDR3 coding DNA: TGTGCCAGCAGCTTAGACTCTCCGACGCAGTATTTT. It yields the protein CASSLDSPTQYF. V gene TRBV7-2 combines with J gene TRBJ2-3; no clear D gene. Trimming took 1 base from V and 9 from J, leaving 8 bases between them. Germline values: CDR1 SGHTA, CDR2 FQGNSA. CDR3 length: 12 amino acids. Complete variable domain (other parts from reference TRBV7-2 and TRBJ2-3): GAGVSQSPSNKVTEKGKDVELRCDPISGHTALYWYRQSLGQGLEFLIYFQGNSAPDKSGLPSDRFSAERTGGSVSTLTIQRTQQEDSAVYLCASSLDSPTQYFGPGTRLTVL.

This chain joins TRBV3-1 and TRBJ1-1, with a weak D call TRBD1 (5 bases). Trimming left V 2 bases short and J 5 bases short, with 9 bases between. Germline CDR1 is LGHDT and CDR2 is YNNKEL (reference sequence). This CDR3 comprises 13 residues. DNA for the CDR3: TGTGCCAGCAGCCAAAGGGGCAAAACTGAAGCTTTCTTT. Residues: CASSQRGKTEAFF. Full variable domain (missing parts from reference TRBV3-1 and TRBJ1-1): DTAVSQTPKYLVTQMGNDKSIKCEQNLGHDTMYWYKQDSKKFLKIMFSYNNKELIINETVPNRFSPKSPDKAHLNLHINSLELGDSAVYFCASSQRGKTEAFFGQGTRLTVV.

This clonotype showed up just a few times. The CDR3 region is CATEDRGSADTQYF. The CDR3 bases are TGTGCCACCGAGGACAGGGGTAGTGCAGATACGCAGTATTTT. The chain links TRBV10-3 to TRBJ2-3; 9 bases map to TRBD1. The ends lost 10 bases at V and 4 bases at J; junction bases unmatched: 9. The CDR3 sequence is 14 residues long. Germline V gives CDR1 ENHRY, CDR2 SYGVKD.

This clonotype was seen more than once but under ten times. The chain couples TRBV9 to TRBJ2-2; D unresolved. V was pared by 1 base and J by 2 bases, with 9 bases between. The V gene's germline CDR1 is SGDLS and CDR2 YYNGEE. The CDR3 sequence is 15 residues long. The CDR3: CASSVFPFNTGELFF. For the CDR3, the DNA is TGTGCCAGCAGCGTATTCCCGTTTAACACCGGGGAGCTGTTTTTT.

Only a few counts were recorded for this clonotype. The rearrangement links TRBV29-1 to TRBJ2-5; TRBD1 is a possible D gene (5 bases). Trimming shortened V by 6 bases and J by 4 bases, and 12 bases separated the two germline ends. Germline V gives CDR1 SQVTM, CDR2 ANQGSEA. This CDR3 is 12 amino acids long. CDR3 amino acids: CSVGNQGETQYF. In nucleotides, the CDR3 is TGCAGCGTCGGCAATCAGGGAGAGACCCAGTACTTC. The full variable domain, its missing parts supplied by reference TRBV29-1 and TRBJ2-5, is SAVISQKPSRDICQRGTSLTIQCQVDSQVTMMFWYRQQPGQSLTLIATANQGSEATYESGFVIDKFPISRPNLTFSTLTVSNMSPEDSSIYLCSVGNQGETQYFGPGTRLLVL.

This chain joins TRBV5-5 and TRBJ2-1; D remains unclear. The V end was cut by 2 bases, the J end by 8 bases, with 11 bases between. The CDR3 sequence is 13 residues long. CDR1 and CDR2 from the germline V gene are SGHKS and YYEKEE (reference sequence). The CDR3 region has the DNA TGTGCCAGCAGCTTAAAGCCCGGAGATGAGCAGTTCTTC. Protein product: CASSLKPGDEQFF.

The rearrangement joins TRBV5-1 to TRBJ2-2; 13 positions match TRBD2. The germline gives CDR1 SGHRS, CDR2 YFSETQ. Unmatched junction bases numbered 6, after V lost 4 bases and J lost 6 bases. The CDR3 spans 16 residues. CDR3 sequence reads: CASSPPGLAGSGELFF. The CDR3 DNA is TGCGCCAGCAGCCCTCCGGGACTAGCGGGGTCCGGGGAGCTGTTTTTT.

This clonotype was observed a handful of times. The rearrangement uses TRBV10-3 and TRBJ2-1; possibly TRBD1 for D (6 bases). The germline V and J ends were trimmed by 3 bases and 6 bases, with 15 bases remaining between them. CDR1 is ENHRY, CDR2 SYGVKD, per germline. This CDR3 contains 15 residues. The CDR3 DNA is TGTGCCATCAGTGAAGGACAGCTCTCTGGCAATGAGCAGTTCTTC. Encoded protein: CAISEGQLSGNEQFF.